This is a list of T cell receptor beta chains from one sample in a study of tumor-infiltrating lymphocytes in localized non-small cell lung cancer. TCRdb's copy holds only in-frame clones and misses some; the assay was immunoSEQ multiplex PCR. Of over 10,000 clones listed, roughly 78% were seen once; the top ten hold around an eighth. Source material: lung tumor tissue. All receptors come from a human donor with non-small cell lung cancer. The CDR3 runs from the conserved cysteine through the conserved F or W.

j_gene,v_gene,CDR3aa
TRBJ1-2,TRBV29-1,CSVAKDSSGVGYGYTF
TRBJ2-7,TRBV20-1,CSARTGYEQYF
TRBJ1-4,TRBV2,CASSQDREGEKLFF
TRBJ1-4,TRBV5-6,CASSARGTGVEKLFF
TRBJ2-2,TRBV30,CAWSVNVLGELFF
TRBJ1-1,TRBV5-6,CASSLFLGRGSTEAFF
TRBJ1-3,TRBV19,CASSMGPGRSGNTIYF
TRBJ1-1,TRBV6-4,CASSDGRSTEAFF
TRBJ1-1,TRBV9,CASSVDRGPVFF
TRBJ2-3,TRBV5-1,CASSFPHRTSADTQYF
TRBJ1-1,TRBV6-5,CASSYSGGTEAFF
TRBJ2-7,TRBV5-1,CASSLGGLDGGANF
TRBJ2-7,TRBV5-1,CASSPLGSYEQYF
TRBJ1-5,TRBV6-1,CASSGQGANQPQHF
TRBJ1-6,TRBV7-2,CASSSGTANSPLHF
TRBJ2-2,TRBV6-1,CASRAPGVYTGELFF
TRBJ2-7,TRBV5-1,CASSLQGAFTYEQYF
TRBJ1-2,TRBV19,CASRYEPGAYGYTF
TRBJ1-2,TRBV28,CAAKQGSINYGYTF
TRBJ2-3,TRBV6-6,CASSSLGGPSTDTQYF
TRBJ1-4,TRBV5-1,CASSLAGDNEKLFF
TRBJ2-3,TRBV6-5,CASTPGVGTDTQYF
TRBJ1-2,TRBV28,CASSGTVYGYTF
TRBJ1-1,TRBV9,CASSALTSEAFF
TRBJ1-2,TRBV2,CASKQGQASFGYTF
TRBJ2-5,TRBV5-4,CASSQPGLTQETQYF
TRBJ2-7,TRBV5-1,CASSLGQGSYEQYF
TRBJ2-7,TRBV4-3,CASSQGIAGGSYEQYF
TRBJ2-5,TRBV7-2,CASSIPRDYQETQYF
TRBJ1-5,TRBV7-2,CASSLAGGMEPQHF
TRBJ1-1,TRBV11-2,CASSLTGPEAFF
TRBJ2-7,TRBV7-2,CASSLEGGVSYEQYF
TRBJ2-5,TRBV29-1,CSVKRGGLGETQYF
TRBJ1-1,TRBV4-3,CASSRQGGDTEAFF
TRBJ2-2,TRBV19,CASSGETSRNTGELFF